These T cell receptor beta chains were read from a single sample in a study of OX40 agonist ivuxolimab in advanced cancers. The repertoire was sequenced with immunoSEQ multiplex PCR; TCRdb's copy has only in-frame clones and lacks some. The table lists about 48,000 clones, approximately 80% of them singletons, with more than 1.5% in the top ten. This specimen was CD4+ or CD8+ T cells sorted from blood, taken in a trial of the OX40 agonist ivuxolimab. Every receptor here comes from an adult with an advanced solid tumor such as melanoma, head and neck, liver or kidney cancer. The CDR3 runs from the conserved cysteine through the conserved F or W. Fields, in order: J gene, clone size, V gene, D gene, CDR3 protein. The D gene is left open where the match is weak. Size values are once, few and many counts, or a class for expanded clones, and some rows have none.

TRBJ2-5	NA	TRBV6-1	TRBD1	CASSPGTAPQETQYF
TRBJ2-6	NA	TRBV7-2	TRBD1	CASSRWGQVLITGANVLTF
TRBJ2-7	NA	TRBV10-3	TRBD1	CAISRRGDRGSYEQYF
TRBJ1-6	NA	TRBV6-5	NA	CASTTGRGNSPLHF
TRBJ1-1	NA	TRBV4-1	NA	CASSPKLPNGLNTEAFF
TRBJ2-1	NA	TRBV11-1	NA	CASTAKGSSYNEQFF
TRBJ1-4	NA	TRBV20-1	NA	CSVGGNEKLFF
TRBJ2-3	NA	TRBV9	NA	CASSVKLGESTDTQYF
TRBJ1-2	NA	TRBV30	NA	CAWSVRQVDGYTF
TRBJ2-5	NA	TRBV5-1	TRBD1	CASSMGQGEETQYF
TRBJ1-2	NA	TRBV7-2	NA	CASSLMGDRYGYTF
TRBJ1-5	NA	TRBV7-9	NA	CASSFTGPYNQPQHF
TRBJ2-4	once	TRBV4-2	NA	CASSQDGTSGGKNIQYF
TRBJ2-7	NA	TRBV14	NA	CASSQDSGRSYEQYF
TRBJ1-1	NA	TRBV11-2	NA	CASSGILVGNTEAFF
TRBJ1-1	NA	TRBV5-1	NA	CASSLDRVTEAFF
TRBJ1-1	NA	TRBV5-1	NA	CASSPRGGETEAFF
TRBJ1-1	NA	TRBV5-6	NA	CASSSRQMNTEAFF
TRBJ2-2	NA	TRBV4-3	NA	CASSHATNTGELFF
TRBJ2-5	once	TRBV28	TRBD1	CASSHHGTGQETQYF
TRBJ1-1	NA	TRBV18	NA	CASSLFDTEAFF
TRBJ1-2	NA	TRBV15	NA	CATTEPGRHIYGYTF
TRBJ1-2	NA	TRBV6-5	NA	CASRPGLRVHGYTF
TRBJ1-3	few	TRBV9	TRBD1	CASSVEGAPGNTIYF
TRBJ1-5	NA	TRBV5-6	NA	CASSPGGAPGQPQHF
TRBJ2-5	NA	TRBV29-1	NA	CSVDGREETQYF
TRBJ1-6	NA	TRBV4-2	TRBD1	CASSQEGTADSPLHF
TRBJ1-2	NA	TRBV7-8	NA	CASSLVADPNYGYTF
TRBJ2-2	few	TRBV4-1	NA	CASSQAGLVTNTGELFF
TRBJ1-1	NA	TRBV2	NA	CASRPGLYTEAFF
TRBJ1-2	NA	TRBV7-9	NA	CASSQLTGVGYTF
TRBJ1-1	NA	TRBV27	TRBD1	CASSLTGGTEAFF
TRBJ1-1	NA	TRBV4-1	TRBD1	CASSRPGQGGAFF
TRBJ2-2	NA	TRBV4-3	NA	CASSQGSGFGAGELFF
TRBJ1-2	NA	TRBV19	TRBD1	CASTTGQNRINYGYTF
TRBJ1-1	NA	TRBV18	NA	CASSPFMNTEAFF
TRBJ1-1	NA	TRBV5-5	NA	CASSSSGRLNTEAFF
TRBJ1-4	NA	TRBV19	NA	CASRGDGEKLFF
TRBJ2-7	NA	TRBV30	TRBD1	CAWTDRLSSYEQYF
TRBJ2-2	NA	TRBV5-4	TRBD2	CASSGSGARTGELFF
TRBJ2-7	NA	TRBV11-2	NA	CASFQVPEQYF
TRBJ1-2	NA	TRBV5-5	TRBD1	CASSPSGDSSGYTF
TRBJ1-2	NA	TRBV30	NA	CAWRPTVLGYGYTF
TRBJ2-3	once	TRBV11-1	NA	CASSLNNAADTQYF
TRBJ2-7	NA	TRBV9	TRBD2	CASSIREGTYEQYF
TRBJ2-1	NA	TRBV5-1	TRBD1	CASSSQGVGEQFF
TRBJ1-3	NA	TRBV7-2	NA	CASSFGRGGNTIYF